Included here is one T cell receptor (beta chain) sequence, with context. V lost 5 bases to trimming and J lost 0 bases; unmatched junction nucleotides: 10. CDR1 SGHTA and CDR2 FQGTGA come from the germline V gene. This CDR3 has 18 residues. The sample belongs to a study of blood T cell repertoires in COVID-19. Assay used: immunoSEQ multiplex PCR; TCRdb lists only in-frame clones, some missing. The sample consists of some 190,000 clones, around nine tenths of them appearing once. This chain connects TRBV7-3 to TRBJ2-3, with 11 positions matching TRBD2. The sequence was collected from a woman aged 40 to 50 who had recovered from COVID-19. Sequencing was carried out using peripheral blood. DNA for the CDR3: TGTGCCAGCAGCAGTCCGGGACTAGCGGACGCCAGCACAGATACGCAGTATTTT. It encodes CASSSPGLADASTDTQYF.